One sample yielded the 20 T cell receptor beta chains listed below, sequenced in a study of response to subunit inactivated influenza vaccine. Using its own MiXCR run on the RT-PCR reads, TCRdb lists one record per CDR3 protein. The sample carries fewer than 550,000 distinct CDR3 sequences, roughly 23% recorded once. The source was CD4+ T cells sorted from PBMCs, collected 5 days after vaccination. Receptors originate from a man in his fifties who received an inactivated influenza vaccine.

This chain connects TRBV6-2 or TRBV6-3 to TRBJ1-1; a possible D gene is TRBD1 (6 bases). Trimming took 4 bases from V and 7 from J, leaving 13 bases between them. Germline loops: CDR1 MNHEY, CDR2 SVGEGT. The CDR3 sequence is 13 residues long. This CDR3 is CASSFGTPNEAFF. The CDR3 DNA reads TGTGCCAGCAGTTTCGGGACACCAAATGAAGCTTTCTTT.

The chain joins TRBV5-6 to TRBJ2-1; 8 positions agree with TRBD2. From germline, CDR1 is SGHDT and CDR2 YYEEEE. V was clipped by 4 bases and J by 0 bases; unmatched bases: 12. The CDR3 consists of 18 residues. The CDR3 protein is CASSPKVAGISSYNEQFF. The CDR3 DNA follows: TGTGCCAGCAGCCCCAAGGTAGCGGGGATTAGCTCCTACAATGAGCAGTTCTTC.

This chain links TRBV6-2 or TRBV6-3 with TRBJ2-5, with 10 nucleotides matching TRBD2. The V gene's germline CDR1 is MNHEY and CDR2 SVGEGT. V lost 5 bases, J lost 2 bases, and 23 bases stayed unmatched. This CDR3 spans 21 amino acids. CDR3 nucleotide sequence: TGTGCCAGCAGTAGAGGGTTTGGTAGCGGGGGGCCAATCCGCGGTCAAGAGACCCAGTACTTC. The encoded protein is CASSRGFGSGGPIRGQETQYF.

J is TRBJ2-1 and V is TRBV12-3 or TRBV12-4; D gene unclear. The CDR3 totals 12 residues. V lost 8 bases to trimming and J lost 0 bases, with 5 bases between them. The CDR3 DNA reads as TGTGCCAGCGGAAGCTCCTACAATGAGCAGTTCTTC. Translated: CASGSSYNEQFF.

The chain uses TRBV6-2 or TRBV6-3 and TRBJ1-6; 9 bases agree with TRBD1. The CDR3 is made up of 16 amino acids. In germline, CDR1 is MNHEY, CDR2 SVGEGT. The V and J ends lost 2 bases and 7 bases, in that order; junction bases with no gene match: 6. The CDR3 protein is CASSYGTGRVNSPLHF. CDR3 bases: TGTGCCAGCAGTTACGGGACAGGGAGAGTCAATTCACCCCTCCACTTT.

The genes are TRBV12-3 or TRBV12-4 and TRBJ1-5; a weak D match, TRBD1 (5 bases). With 3 bases removed from V and 1 base from J, the gap between germline ends came to 13 bases. The length of the CDR3 is 16 residues. Here the CDR3 DNA reads TGTGCCAGCAGTTTCGTAGGGGCGCGAAGCAATCAGCCCCAGCATTTT. Its protein is CASSFVGARSNQPQHF.

This clonotype has a handful of counts. J is TRBJ2-3 and V is TRBV11-2; D is undetermined. Germline V gene lookup returns CDR1 SGHAT and CDR2 FQNNGV. The CDR3 is made up of 14 amino acids. Trimming stripped 7 bases from V and 1 base from J, with 12 bases between. This CDR3 reads CASTHIRGTDTQYF. In DNA form, the CDR3 reads TGTGCCAGCACCCACATAAGAGGCACAGATACGCAGTATTTT.

This clonotype occurred a few times. The V and J genes are TRBV10-3 and TRBJ2-2; 7 bases are a match to TRBD1. This CDR3 is 15 amino acids long. Germline trimming cut 5 bases from V and 0 bases from J; bases unmatched to any gene: 3. Per the germline V gene, CDR1 is ENHRY and CDR2 is SYGVKD. The DNA of the CDR3 is TGTGCCATCAGTCCCGGGACAGCGAACACCGGGGAGCTGTTTTTT. Translated: CAISPGTANTGELFF.

The J gene is TRBJ1-2, the V gene TRBV18; unclear D gene. From germline, CDR1 is KGHSH and CDR2 LQKENI. Trimming removed 0 bases at V and 2 bases at J, with 10 bases between. The CDR3 totals 15 residues. In DNA, the CDR3 is TGTGCCAGCTCACCACCCCAAGGTCCAAACTATGGCTACACCTTC. Its translation is CASSPPQGPNYGYTF.

A few counts support this clonotype. At one end, the junction sequence differs from germline, possibly due to a read error. This chain links TRBV12-3 or TRBV12-4 with TRBJ1-3; possibly TRBD1 for D (5 bases). The length of the CDR3 is 15 residues. DNA of the CDR3: TGTGCCAGCACTTTACCTACAGGCAGGGCAAACACCATATATTTT. Protein product: CASTLPTGRANTIYF.

This chain joins TRBV6-2 or TRBV6-3 and TRBJ2-5; TRBD2 matches at 16 bases. J gave up 4 bases and V 4 bases, and 9 bases lay outside the gene matches. CDR1 is MNHEY, CDR2 SVGEGT, per germline. The CDR3 has 18 amino acids. The CDR3 loop is CASSSAGTSGGVRETQYF. The CDR3 region has the DNA TGTGCCAGCAGTTCTGCCGGGACTAGCGGGGGGGTAAGAGAGACCCAGTACTTC.

The rearrangement joins TRBV20-1 to TRBJ2-2; either TRBD1 or TRBD2 may fit D (6 bases each). CDR1 is DFQATT and CDR2 is SNEGSKA in the germline V gene (reference sequence). Trimming cost V 4 bases and J 4 bases, with 16 bases left between them. The CDR3 consists of 15 residues. Here the CDR3 reads CSANWPGAPTGELFF. CDR3 bases: TGCAGTGCTAATTGGCCGGGGGCCCCCACCGGGGAGCTGTTTTTT.

The chain is built from TRBV5-1 and TRBJ2-3; 9 bases line up with TRBD2. V was clipped by 0 bases and J by 4 bases; unmatched bases: 6. The CDR3 runs 16 residues. Germline V gene sequence: CDR1 SGHRS, CDR2 YFSETQ. The CDR3 DNA reads as TGCGCCAGCAGCTTGGACGGCGGGAGGGCCCCAGATACGCAGTATTTT. Residues: CASSLDGGRAPDTQYF.

The chain combines TRBV2 with TRBJ2-2; D gene uncertain. V gave up 3 bases and J gave up 5 bases, with 10 bases separating them. CDR3 length equals 14 residues. The germline V gene has CDR1 SNHLY and CDR2 FYNNEI. Written as DNA, the CDR3 is TGTGCCAGCAGTGACTCCCGATGGACCGGGGAGCTGTTTTTT. This encodes CASSDSRWTGELFF.

This clonotype was detected only a few times. The chain carries TRBV28 and TRBJ2-5, with 9 bases fitting TRBD1. The J segment lost 4 bases and the V segment lost 5 bases, leaving 8 bases of the junction unmatched. The germline gives CDR1 MDHEN, CDR2 SYDVKM. The CDR3 length is 15 residues. CDR3 coding DNA: TGTGCCAGCAGTCCCCCGGGACAGGGTCGAGAGACCCAGTACTTC. Translation: CASSPPGQGRETQYF.

This clonotype turned up a few times. V is TRBV12-3 or TRBV12-4 and J is TRBJ1-5, with TRBD1 identical over 9 bases. The CDR3 extends over 15 amino acids. V was pared by 5 bases and J by 4 bases, with 6 bases of the junction left unmatched. The CDR3 nucleotides read TGTGCCAGCAGTCCTGGACAGGGGCGAAATCAGCCCCAGCATTTT. It translates to CASSPGQGRNQPQHF.

This sequence joins TRBV6-1 and TRBJ2-1; the match to TRBD2 covers 9 bases. The junction had 9 bases not matched to a gene; V was cut back by 6 bases and J by 6 bases. The CDR3 is made up of 15 amino acids. CDR1 is MNHNS, CDR2 SASEGT, per germline. DNA for the CDR3: TGTGCCAGCAGAATAAGCGGGAGGCCTAGCAATGAGCAGTTCTTC. As protein: CASRISGRPSNEQFF.

This clonotype turned up a few times. The chain couples TRBV7-2 to TRBJ2-4; 7 bases match TRBD2. The length of the CDR3 is 17 residues. V shed 0 bases and J 1 base; nucleotides not matched to a gene: 6. From germline, CDR1 is SGHTA and CDR2 FQGNSA. CDR3 in amino acids: CASSLALGGMAKNIQYF. For the CDR3, the DNA is TGTGCCAGCAGCTTAGCTTTGGGGGGGATGGCCAAAAACATTCAGTACTTC.

Ten or more counts support this clonotype. This sequence joins TRBV12-3 or TRBV12-4 and TRBJ2-7, with 7 bases aligning to TRBD1. With 6 bases clipped from V and 1 base from J, the junction kept 12 bases outside the gene matches. The CDR3 is made up of 16 amino acids. Written as DNA, the CDR3 is TGTGCCAGCAGCCGATACGACAGGGATAGGTCCTACGAGCAGTACTTC. Protein: CASSRYDRDRSYEQYF.

This chain joins TRBV6-2 or TRBV6-3 and TRBJ2-1; 13 bases agree with TRBD2. The ends lost 6 bases at V and 9 bases at J; junction bases unmatched: 11. The CDR3 sequence is 16 residues long. Germline assignment: CDR1 MNHEY and CDR2 SVGEGT. CDR3 in DNA: TGTGCCAGCAGACGCGGACTAGCGGGGGCACTGGGTGAGCAGTTCTTC. Translating it yields CASRRGLAGALGEQFF.